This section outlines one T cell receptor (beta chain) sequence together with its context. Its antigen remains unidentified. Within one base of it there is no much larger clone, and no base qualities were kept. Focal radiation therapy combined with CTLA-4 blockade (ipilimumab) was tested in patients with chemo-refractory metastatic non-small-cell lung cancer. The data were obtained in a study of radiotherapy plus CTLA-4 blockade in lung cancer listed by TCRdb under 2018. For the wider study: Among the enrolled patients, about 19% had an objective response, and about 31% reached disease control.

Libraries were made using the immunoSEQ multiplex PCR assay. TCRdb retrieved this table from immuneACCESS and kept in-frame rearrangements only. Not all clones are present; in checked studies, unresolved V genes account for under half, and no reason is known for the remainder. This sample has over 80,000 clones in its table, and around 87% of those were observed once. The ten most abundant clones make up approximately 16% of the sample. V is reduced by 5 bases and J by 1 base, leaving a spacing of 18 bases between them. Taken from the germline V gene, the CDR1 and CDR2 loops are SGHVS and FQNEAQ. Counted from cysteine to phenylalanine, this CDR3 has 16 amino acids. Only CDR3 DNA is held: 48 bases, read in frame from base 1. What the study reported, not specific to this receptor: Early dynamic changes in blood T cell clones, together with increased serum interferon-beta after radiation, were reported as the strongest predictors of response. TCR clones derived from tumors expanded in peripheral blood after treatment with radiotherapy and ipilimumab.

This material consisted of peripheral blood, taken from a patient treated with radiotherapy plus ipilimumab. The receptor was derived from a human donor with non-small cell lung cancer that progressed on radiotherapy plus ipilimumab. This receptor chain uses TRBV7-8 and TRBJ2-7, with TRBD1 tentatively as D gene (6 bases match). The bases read TGTGCCAGCAGCCCAGTCGCTGGCAGGGGTTCCTACGAGCAGTACTTC. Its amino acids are CASSPVAGRGSYEQYF.